The 14 T cell receptor beta chains below all came from one sample that was sequenced in a study of T cells in Graves' hyperthyroidism and ophthalmopathy. Amplification targeted TCR beta CDR3 regions from RNA transcripts. The study used the HTBI primer set for a first-round RT-PCR of the TCR CDR3. TCRdb called the multiplex PCR reads again in MiXCR, with one record for every CDR3 protein. Among around 800,000 distinct CDR3 sequences listed, 38% were seen once. The sequenced sample was blood. Receptors originate from a man between 18 and 29 years old with Graves' hyperthyroidism.

Of note for this clonotype: Its ends do not fully match the called genes, so a read error is possible. The chain has TRBV25-1 and TRBJ1-1; D is undetermined. CDR1 is MGHDK and CDR2 is SYGVNS in the germline V gene. The CDR3 is 14 residues long. CDR3 sequence: CTSSLDSWEAEAFF. The CDR3, as DNA: TGTACCAGCAGCTTGGACTCTTGGGAAGCTGAAGCTTTCTTT.

This clonotype was observed a few times. The rearrangement uses TRBV2 and TRBJ2-7, with D tentatively TRBD2 (7 bases). From germline, CDR1 is SNHLY and CDR2 FYNNEI. The CDR3 runs to 12 residues. Trimming shortened V by 8 bases and J by 6 bases, and 14 bases separated the two germline ends. This CDR3 reads CASGGAYSEQYF. Written as DNA, the CDR3 is TGTGCCAGCGGGGGGGCCTACTCCGAGCAGTACTTC. Using reference TRBV2 and TRBJ2-7 for the parts outside the CDR3, the full variable domain is EPEVTQTPSHQVTQMGQEVILRCVPISNHLYFYWYRQILGQKVEFLVSFYNNEISEKSEIFDDQFSVERPDGSNFTLKIRSTKLEDSAMYFCASGGAYSEQYFGPGTRLTVT.

The CDR3 DNA sequence: TGCGCCAGCAGCCCCGGCCGGGACAGGAGCTCCTATAATTCACCCCTCCACTTT. Its translation is CASSPGRDRSSYNSPLHF. This chain joins TRBV5-1 and TRBJ1-6, with 8 positions matching TRBD1. The V gene's germline CDR1 is SGHRS and CDR2 YFSETQ. J lost 0 bases, V lost 4 bases, and 9 bases had no gene match. This CDR3 is built from 18 residues.

In regard to this clonotype: In this CDR3 the conserved last residue, phenylalanine or tryptophan, is missing, so a read error is likely. The chain carries TRBV7-3 and TRBJ1-1; D not resolved. This CDR3 has 16 amino acids. Germline V gives CDR1 SGHTA, CDR2 FQGTGA. DNA of the CDR3: TGCGCCAGCAGCCAATTCGGGGATGGCCTGGGAACTGAAGCTTTCTCT. It yields the protein CASSQFGDGLGTEAFS.

This clonotype was recorded once. V gene TRBV20-1 combines with J gene TRBJ1-1; D perhaps matches TRBD1 (5 bases). The CDR3 is 18 residues long. The germline V gene encodes CDR1 DFQATT and CDR2 SNEGSKA (reference sequence). V was shortened by 8 bases and J by 6 bases, with 34 bases between the two germline ends. CDR3 region: CSSGEIRDGRLRSAEAFF. The CDR3 DNA reads TGCAGTTCGGGTGAAATCCGGGACGGACGCTTGAGGAGCGCTGAAGCTTTCTTT.

The chain carries TRBV7-2 and TRBJ2-7, with D perhaps matching TRBD1 (5 bases). The CDR3 runs to 15 residues. From germline, CDR1 is SGHTA and CDR2 FQGNSA. Trimming left V 6 bases short and J 1 base short, with 16 bases between. The DNA for the CDR3 is TGTGCCAGCAGTTCCAAGGGGTCGGGTTCCTACGAGCAGTACTTC. Residues: CASSSKGSGSYEQYF. Using reference TRBV7-2 and TRBJ2-7 for the parts outside the CDR3, the full variable domain is GAGVSQSPSNKVTEKGKDVELRCDPISGHTALYWYRQSLGQGLEFLIYFQGNSAPDKSGLPSDRFSAERTGGSVSTLTIQRTQQEDSAVYLCASSSKGSGSYEQYFGPGTRLTVT.

The genes are TRBV6-1 and TRBJ2-5; D gene unclear. V was shortened by 5 bases and J by 5 bases, with 12 bases between the two germline ends. Germline lookup yields CDR1 MNHNS and CDR2 SASEGT. CDR3 length equals 13 residues. The CDR3 here is CASSSPPWETQYF. The CDR3 DNA is TGTGCCAGCAGTTCCCCGCCTTGGGAGACCCAGTACTTC.

On this clonotype: A much larger clone differs from this one at a single base, so this may be a read error. The gene calls are TRBV7-2 and TRBJ1-1; D remains ambiguous. CDR3 length: 15 amino acids. Germline-derived CDR1 and CDR2 are SGHTA and FQGNSA. V was trimmed by 1 base and J by 1 base, leaving 10 bases between them. This chain's CDR3 is CASSLGFGQNTEAFF. CDR3 nucleotides: TGTGCCAGCAGCTTAGGGTTCGGCCAGAACACTGAAGCTTTCTTT.

The sample holds one count of this clonotype. The genes are TRBV20-1 and TRBJ1-3; D not resolved. The CDR3 length is 15 residues. Per the germline V gene, CDR1 is DFQATT and CDR2 is SNEGSKA (reference sequence). V lost 5 bases and J lost 2, with 16 bases in between. CDR3 in amino acids: CSAPLPIGTGNTIYF. The DNA of the CDR3 is TGCAGTGCTCCCCTTCCGATTGGTACTGGAAACACCATATATTTT.

This clonotype was seen more than once but under ten times. The V gene is TRBV5-1, the J gene TRBJ1-3, with D uncertain. In germline, CDR1 is SGHRS, CDR2 YFSETQ. V lost 5 bases and J lost 2, with 11 bases in between. The CDR3 length is 14 residues. CDR3 loop: CASREPGAGNTIYF. The CDR3 coding sequence is TGCGCCAGCAGGGAACCCGGGGCTGGAAACACCATATATTTT.

This clonotype was observed once. The chain uses TRBV7-9 and TRBJ2-5, with D perhaps being TRBD1 or TRBD2 (6 bases each). Trimming removed 7 bases at V and 11 bases at J, with 26 bases between. The CDR3 is 15 amino acids. Germline V CDR1 and CDR2: SEHNR, FQNEAQ (reference sequence). The CDR3 nucleotides read TGTGCCAGCATCGACTTCCTCGAGGGGGGAGATACGCAGTACTTC. It codes for CASIDFLEGGDTQYF.

There are a few counts of this clonotype. This chain links TRBV12-3 or TRBV12-4 with TRBJ2-5, with D uncertain. V shed 3 bases and J shed 6 bases, with 14 bases lying between them. The CDR3 spans 14 residues. CDR3 in amino acids: CASSFSSSSQTQYF. In nucleotides, the CDR3 is TGTGCCAGCAGTTTTTCATCGAGTTCCCAGACCCAGTACTTC.

This clonotype was counted only a few times. The J gene is TRBJ2-7, the V gene TRBV7-6; D may be TRBD2 (6 bases). Germline lookup yields CDR1 SGHVS and CDR2 FNYEAQ. Deletions cut 5 bases from V and 5 bases from J, with 13 bases between. This CDR3 has 13 residues. The CDR3 nucleotides are TGTGCCAGCAGCCGCGGGGTAGGCGACGAGCAGTACTTC. Translating gives CASSRGVGDEQYF.

This clonotype was observed a few times. The V call is TRBV2, the J call TRBJ1-6; D call uncertain. This CDR3 region has 12 residues. Germline lookup yields CDR1 SNHLY and CDR2 FYNNEI. The V end was cut by 4 bases, the J end by 7 bases, with 5 bases between. CDR3 nucleotides: TGTGCCAGCAGTGCACAGAATTCACCCCTCCACTTT. Its protein is CASSAQNSPLHF. The variable domain in full, completed from reference TRBV2 and TRBJ1-6, reads EPEVTQTPSHQVTQMGQEVILRCVPISNHLYFYWYRQILGQKVEFLVSFYNNEISEKSEIFDDQFSVERPDGSNFTLKIRSTKLEDSAMYFCASSAQNSPLHFGNGTRLTVT.